The following is a T cell receptor beta chain sequence with its context. Its antigen is not known. The data belong to a study of cytomegalovirus exposure and HLA in healthy donors. Study in general: An earlier analysis identified 117 million unique TCR beta sequences in some 180 million T cells. Regarding the study as a whole: Within a later analysis, the majority of CMV-associated TCR beta chains appeared HLA-restricted. In a later analysis, TCR beta V- and J-gene trimming showed a link to a missense DCLRE1C variant. Cytomegalovirus-associated TCR beta chains were listed, numbering approximately 150.

This CDR3 has 13 amino acids. V was clipped by 8 bases and J by 3 bases, with 14 bases between them. Germline V gene lookup returns CDR1 MNHNS and CDR2 SASEGT. 60 Vbeta and 13 Jbeta primers were used in PCR. The assay was immunoSEQ multiplex PCR, and TCRdb's table has in-frame clones only and misses some. The table has 200,000 to 250,000 clones, roughly 83% seen once; the top ten hold roughly 0.71%. This chain uses TRBV6-1 with TRBJ2-7, with D possibly TRBD1 on 5 matching bases. This receptor was identified in a boy aged 2 to 9 in good health and CMV-seronegative. Specimen: PBMCs. Written as DNA, the CDR3 is TGTGCCAGCGCGGCAGGGTTCTTCTACGAGCAGTACTTC. Translation: CASAAGFFYEQYF.